The 18 T cell receptor beta chains below all came from one sample that was sequenced in a study of shared clonotypes between healthy human individuals. CD8 cells regarded as naive lacked CD45RO, were positively chosen for CCR7, and omitted terminally differentiated effector memory CD45RA+ cells. Repertoires were generated with immunoSEQ multiplex PCR, while TCRdb's copy carries only in-frame clones and drops some. Of about 700,000 clones listed, under 95% are singletons. The material sequenced was naive CD8+ T cells sorted from blood. All receptors derive from a man in his thirties or forties in good health.

The rearrangement uses TRBV21-1 and TRBJ2-3; the table's TRBD2 call for D was not verified on the DNA. TRBV21-1 is noted as a pseudogene. This CDR3 spans 13 amino acids. CDR3 amino acids: CASSRAYTDTQYF. CDR3 sequence (DNA): TGTGCCAGCAGCAGAGCGTACACAGATACGCAGTATTTT.

This clone was counted once. Sequence at one end of the junction differs from germline and may be a read error. The chain joins TRBV7-9 to TRBJ1-5, with D possibly being TRBD1 (6 bases). This CDR3 region has 17 residues. CDR1 is SEHNR, CDR2 FQNEAQ, per germline (reference sequence). The CDR3, as DNA: TGTGCCAGCAGCTTAGTCCAGGGGATTCCTAGCAATCAGCTCCAGCATTTT. It specifies CASSLVQGIPSNQLQHF. The entire variable domain, with the rest obtained from reference TRBV7-9 and TRBJ1-5, is as follows: DTGVSQNPRHKITKRGQNVTFRCDPISEHNRLYWYRQTLGQGPEFLTYFQNEAQLEKSRLLSDRFSAERPKGSFSTLEIQRTEQGDSAMYLCASSLVQGIPSNQLQHFGDGTRLSIL.

This chain joins TRBV7-2 and TRBJ1-4; 9 nucleotides match TRBD1. CDR1 SGHTA and CDR2 FQGNSA come from the germline V gene. The CDR3 spans 15 residues. Trimming removed 6 bases from V and 12 bases from J; junction bases left unmatched: 14. CDR3 DNA: TGTGCCAGCAGATTACCACAGGGGGCGCCTGGTCAACTGTTTTTT. Translating gives CASRLPQGAPGQLFF.

The V call is TRBV28, the J call TRBJ2-3, with 8 bases fitting TRBD2. The CDR3 runs to 19 residues. Germline-derived CDR1 and CDR2 are MDHEN and SYDVKM. Unmatched junction bases numbered 17, after V lost 5 bases and J lost 1 base. The CDR3 protein is CASSLNGVAGYPGTDTQYF. The CDR3 nucleotides read TGTGCCAGCAGTCTCAACGGGGTAGCGGGGTACCCCGGCACAGATACGCAGTATTTT.

About this clone itself: The identical CDR3 is also encoded by other nucleotide sequences in the sample. V usage is TRBV27 and J usage is TRBJ2-7, with 9 bases identical to TRBD1. The germline V gene has CDR1 MNHEY and CDR2 SMNVEV (reference sequence). J gave up 3 bases and V 0 bases, and 6 bases lay outside the gene matches. The CDR3 runs to 16 residues. This CDR3 reads CASSLSGGDRVYEQYF. As DNA, the CDR3 is TGTGCCAGCAGTTTATCGGGGGGGGACAGGGTCTACGAGCAGTACTTC.

The rearrangement links TRBV15 to TRBJ2-2, with 7 positions matching TRBD1. The CDR3 runs to 18 residues. Trimming removed 0 bases from V and 7 bases from J; junction bases left unmatched: 14. Germline V gene data show CDR1 as LNHNV and CDR2 as YYDKDF (reference sequence). As DNA, the CDR3 is TGTGCCACCAGCAGAGATCGGGGACATGACAGGGTTGGCGGGGAGCTGTTTTTT. Translation: CATSRDRGHDRVGGELFF.

This clone was seen only once. The genes are TRBV13 and TRBJ2-1; 9 bases are a match to TRBD2. Looked up from germline, CDR1 is PRHDT and CDR2 is FYEKMQ (reference sequence). After removal of 2 bases from V and 6 bases from J, the junction contained 5 bases not matched to a gene. The CDR3 is 15 amino acids. CDR3 in DNA: TGTGCCAGCAGCTTACGCGGGAGGGCCGGCAATGAGCAGTTCTTC. The encoded protein is CASSLRGRAGNEQFF.

The V and J genes are TRBV11-2 and TRBJ2-2; D possibly corresponds to TRBD2 (5 bases). There are 14 residues in the CDR3. Per the germline V gene, CDR1 is SGHAT and CDR2 is FQNNGV. Trimming cost V 0 bases and J 9 bases, with 11 bases left between them. The CDR3 protein is CASSLEWASRELFF. The CDR3, as DNA: TGTGCCAGCAGCTTAGAATGGGCTAGCCGGGAGCTGTTTTTT.

The rearrangement uses TRBV5-1 and TRBJ2-7; the match to TRBD1 covers 8 bases. Germline values: CDR1 SGHRS, CDR2 YFSETQ. The CDR3 length is 14 residues. The J segment lost 4 bases and the V segment lost 2 bases, leaving 5 bases of the junction unmatched. CDR3 in amino acids: CASSFGTGVYEQYF. CDR3 DNA sequence: TGCGCCAGCAGCTTCGGGACAGGAGTGTACGAGCAGTACTTC.

The chain employs TRBV9 and TRBJ2-2; the match to TRBD2 covers 8 bases. With 7 bases clipped from V and 2 bases from J, the junction kept 1 base outside the gene matches. CDR1 is SGDLS, CDR2 YYNGEE, per germline. The CDR3 is 13 amino acids. The CDR3 is CASGTRNTGELFF. DNA of the CDR3: TGTGCCAGCGGGACTAGAAACACCGGGGAGCTGTTTTTT.

The chain uses TRBV28 and TRBJ1-1; D unclear. V was cut by 5 bases and J by 0 bases, with 4 bases left in between. There are 12 residues in the CDR3. The germline V gene encodes CDR1 MDHEN and CDR2 SYDVKM. The CDR3 DNA is TGTGCCAGCAGTGCCATGAACACTGAAGCTTTCTTT. Amino acid sequence: CASSAMNTEAFF.

The chain couples TRBV11-2 to TRBJ2-7, with D perhaps matching TRBD1 or TRBD2 (6 bases each). This CDR3 spans 14 amino acids. V lost 2 bases and J lost 0, with 8 bases in between. Germline-derived CDR1 and CDR2 are SGHAT and FQNNGV. CDR3 region: CASSLWGASYEQYF. The CDR3 region has the DNA TGTGCCAGCAGCTTATGGGGGGCCTCCTACGAGCAGTACTTC. Looking up the rest from reference TRBV11-2 and TRBJ2-7 gives the full variable domain: EAGVAQSPRYKIIEKRQSVAFWCNPISGHATLYWYQQILGQGPKLLIQFQNNGVVDDSQLPKDRFSAERLKGVDSTLKIQPAKLEDSAVYLCASSLWGASYEQYFGPGTRLTVT.

CDR3 loop: CASSLGQMTYEQYF. The CDR3 coding sequence is TGTGCCAGCAGTTTGGGCCAGATGACATACGAGCAGTACTTC. The rearrangement links TRBV27 to TRBJ2-7, with D hard to call. With 3 bases removed from V and 4 bases from J, the gap between germline ends came to 13 bases. Germline V gives CDR1 MNHEY, CDR2 SMNVEV (reference sequence). The CDR3 is 14 amino acids.

This chain links TRBV27 with TRBJ2-1; 8 bases match TRBD2. The V segment lost 7 bases and the J segment 0 bases; nucleotides outside the gene matches: 2. Germline V lookup: CDR1 MNHEY, CDR2 SMNVEV (reference sequence). This CDR3 has 14 residues. The CDR3 here is CASTGLVSYNEQFF. CDR3 sequence (DNA): TGTGCCAGCACGGGACTAGTCTCCTACAATGAGCAGTTCTTC.

This rearrangement joins TRBV7-9 to TRBJ2-1; the D is unclear. Trimming cost V 3 bases and J 0 bases, with 9 bases left between them. The CDR3 has 15 amino acids. Germline assignment: CDR1 SEHNR and CDR2 FQNEAQ (reference sequence). The CDR3 spells CASSLGYSSYNEQFF. The CDR3 DNA follows: TGTGCCAGCAGCTTGGGATACAGCTCCTACAATGAGCAGTTCTTC.

The chain links TRBV28 to TRBJ2-3; D not certain. Germline V gives CDR1 MDHEN, CDR2 SYDVKM. The CDR3 spans 12 residues. V was trimmed by 7 bases and J by 1 base, leaving 6 bases between them. In nucleotides, the CDR3 is TGTGCCAGCACCCCGGGCACAGATACGCAGTATTTT. Amino acids: CASTPGTDTQYF.

The chain employs TRBV30 and TRBJ2-7, with 9 bases fitting TRBD1. Germline CDR1 and CDR2: GTSNPN and SVGIG (reference sequence). The CDR3 runs to 12 residues. Trimming removed 7 bases from V and 5 bases from J; junction bases left unmatched: 6. The chain's CDR3 is CASGQGTHEQYF. Written as DNA, the CDR3 is TGTGCCTCGGGACAGGGAACCCACGAGCAGTACTTC.

The V and J genes are TRBV14 and TRBJ1-2, with 9 bases matching TRBD1. Germline V CDR1 and CDR2: SGHDN, FVKESK. The CDR3 extends over 14 amino acids. The V and J ends lost 4 bases and 7 bases, in that order; junction bases with no gene match: 7. Here the CDR3 DNA reads TGTGCCAGCAGCCCGGGACAGGGAGGGAGTGGCTACACCTTC. Residues: CASSPGQGGSGYTF.